These T cell receptor beta chains were read from a single sample in a study of T cell changes during pregnancy in multiple sclerosis. TCRdb's copy holds only in-frame clones and misses some; the assay was immunoSEQ multiplex PCR. Counted here are over 70,000 clones, approximately 94% occurring once; the ten biggest clones make up 2.2%. The input for sequencing was peripheral blood, taken in the third trimester of pregnancy. The source of these receptors is a female donor with multiple sclerosis, enrolled in a pregnancy study. Both conserved end residues are trimmed from each CDR3.

J	V	CDR3
TRBJ1-5	TRBV6-5	ASREQGIGNQPQH
TRBJ2-7	TRBV6-5	ASSSNLGQSGEQY
TRBJ2-3	TRBV5-1	ASSSRTGETDTQY
TRBJ2-3	TRBV9	ASSAAGRGTSTDTQY
TRBJ2-1	TRBV6-5	ASGQGSAYNEQF
TRBJ2-1	TRBV11-2	ASRTGTGQYNEQF
TRBJ2-4	TRBV7-9	ASSTTGGKNIQY
TRBJ1-2	TRBV27	ASPSETGTL
TRBJ2-7	TRBV19	ASSELAGGTYEQY
TRBJ2-7	TRBV10-3	AISEGAEQY
TRBJ2-3	TRBV19	ASSIRRTSGGEGTDTQY
TRBJ2-7	TRBV27	ASSSIRDSAYEQY
TRBJ2-5	TRBV4-3	ASSREAGGLSQETQY